What follows are 5 T cell receptor beta chains derived from one specimen sequenced in a study of T-cell reconstitution after alpha-beta-depleted transplantation in children. The TCRbeta library incorporated unique molecular identifiers. TCRdb re-called the PCR reads through MiXCR, storing one row per CDR3 protein. The sample carries about 200,000 distinct CDR3 sequences, 5% to 6.5% recorded once. The material sequenced was PBMCs, taken before TCRalphabeta/CD19-depleted stem cell transplant. The origin of the receptors is a girl in the first two years of life with combined immunodeficiency, due to receive a stem cell transplant.

This clonotype has ten or more counts. The CDR3 nucleotides are TGTGCCAGCAGCTTAGATCTCAGTATCGATGAGCAGTTCTTC. Protein: CASSLDLSIDEQFF. J is TRBJ2-1 and V is TRBV11-3; D is unresolved. Germline V gives CDR1 SGHNT, CDR2 YENEEA. Deletions cut 0 bases from V and 8 bases from J, with 11 bases between. This CDR3 contains 14 residues.

This clonotype was observed at least ten times. This chain uses TRBV9 with TRBJ1-1; perhaps TRBD1 as D (5 bases). Trimming took off 3 bases at V and 1 base at J, with 7 bases between the two ends. This CDR3 contains 13 residues. Germline CDR1 is SGDLS and CDR2 is YYNGEE. The CDR3 region is CASSAGGNTEAFF. As DNA, the CDR3 is TGTGCCAGCAGCGCGGGGGGGAACACTGAAGCTTTCTTT.

The table lists this clonotype with many counts. This chain uses TRBV27 with TRBJ2-7; 8 positions match TRBD2. The J segment lost 3 bases and the V segment lost 6 bases, leaving 7 bases of the junction unmatched. Germline CDR1 MNHEY, CDR2 SMNVEV (reference sequence). This CDR3 is built from 14 residues. The CDR3 region has the DNA TGTGCCAGCAGCTTAATCGGGGGGGACTACGAGCAGTACTTC. It yields the protein CASSLIGGDYEQYF.

This clonotype has at least ten counts. V gene TRBV7-2 combines with J gene TRBJ2-7; D perhaps matches TRBD1 (5 bases). CDR1 and CDR2 (germline): SGHTA, FQGNSA. This CDR3 is 16 amino acids long. V was trimmed by 2 bases and J by 1 base, leaving 15 bases between them. CDR3 DNA sequence: TGTGCCAGCAGCTTACCTCGACAGTCCCTATCCTACGAGCAGTACTTC. Translated: CASSLPRQSLSYEQYF.

This clonotype was recorded at least ten times. This chain connects TRBV4-3 to TRBJ2-1, with D hard to call. Trimming removed 4 bases at V and 2 bases at J, with 12 bases between. Looked up from germline, CDR1 is LGHNA and CDR2 is YSLEER. The CDR3 extends over 15 amino acids. For the CDR3, the DNA is TGCGCCAGCAGCCTCCGACCTAGAGCCTACAATGAGCAGTTCTTC. It encodes CASSLRPRAYNEQFF.